These 22 T cell receptor beta chains share one sample of origin, sequenced in a study of early T cells in non-severe SARS-CoV-2 infection. TCRdb redid the calling of the 5' RACE reads with MiXCR, one entry per CDR3 protein. The data contain some 27,000 distinct CDR3 sequences, about 4% of them singletons. Material for sequencing was whole blood. Receptors were obtained from an adult who was a healthcare worker with PCR-confirmed SARS-CoV-2 infection or an uninfected control (not recorded which).

J is TRBJ2-7 and V is TRBV3-1; 7 positions agree with TRBD1. Looked up from germline, CDR1 is LGHDT and CDR2 is YNNKEL (reference sequence). CDR3 length: 16 amino acids. The trim removed 4 bases at V and 3 bases at J, leaving 12 bases unmatched. CDR3 nucleotides: TGTGCCAGCAGCCCGAGGACAGGAACGGTCTTCTACGAGCAGTACTTC. It codes for CASSPRTGTVFYEQYF.

This clonotype was seen at least ten times. This chain joins TRBV3-1 and TRBJ2-7; 11 bases match TRBD2. The junction had 3 bases not matched to a gene; V was cut back by 0 bases and J by 5 bases. The germline V gene has CDR1 LGHDT and CDR2 YNNKEL (reference sequence). The CDR3 is 15 residues long. CDR3 residues: CASSQELAGVDEQYF. DNA for the CDR3: TGTGCCAGCAGCCAAGAACTAGCGGGAGTCGACGAGCAGTACTTC.

This chain connects TRBV5-1 to TRBJ2-3; D not certain. Germline V gene data show CDR1 as SGHRS and CDR2 as YFSETQ. V was pared by 2 bases and J by 0 bases, with 10 bases between. The CDR3 is 15 amino acids. The CDR3 reads CASSLTTASTDTQYF. The CDR3, as DNA: TGCGCCAGCAGCTTAACTACAGCTAGCACAGATACGCAGTATTTT.

The chain links TRBV5-1 to TRBJ2-1, with 8 bases fitting TRBD1. CDR1 is SGHRS and CDR2 is YFSETQ in the germline V gene. This CDR3 region has 13 residues. The V and J ends lost 5 bases and 6 bases, in that order; junction bases with no gene match: 4. The CDR3 region has the DNA TGCGCCAGCAGTCAAGGGACAGGCAATGAGCAGTTCTTC. The encoded protein is CASSQGTGNEQFF.

By share, this clonotype ranks as medium-sized. The chain carries TRBV5-6 and TRBJ2-5; 8 bases are a match to TRBD2. Trimming took 1 base from V and 2 from J; bases not matched to a gene: 4. Germline CDR1 reads SGHDT; CDR2 reads YYEEEE. The CDR3 has 15 residues. CDR3 sequence (DNA): TGTGCCAGCAGCTTGAACGGGAGGGGGCAAGAGACCCAGTACTTC. It yields the protein CASSLNGRGQETQYF.

This clonotype was counted between two and nine times. V gene TRBV5-1 combines with J gene TRBJ1-1; perhaps TRBD1 as D (5 bases). The CDR3 is made up of 14 amino acids. V lost 4 bases to trimming and J lost 4 bases, with 14 bases between them. Looked up from germline, CDR1 is SGHRS and CDR2 is YFSETQ. CDR3 in amino acids: CASSHGTGGTEAFF. DNA of the CDR3: TGCGCCAGCAGCCATGGGACTGGCGGCACTGAAGCTTTCTTT.

Ten or more counts support this clonotype. Here the CDR3 DNA reads TGTGCCAGCAGCACCACAGCCTACGAGCAGTACTTC. Translated: CASSTTAYEQYF. V usage is TRBV7-6 and J usage is TRBJ2-7; D unresolved. V lost 5 bases to trimming and J lost 2 bases, with 7 bases between them. The CDR3 is made up of 12 amino acids. Germline V gene sequence: CDR1 SGHVS, CDR2 FNYEAQ.

This clonotype has ten or more counts. V is TRBV20-1 and J is TRBJ2-7, with 8 bases identical to TRBD2. Germline trimming cut 0 bases from V and 4 bases from J; bases unmatched to any gene: 8. Germline V gives CDR1 DFQATT, CDR2 SNEGSKA (reference sequence). The CDR3 covers 15 residues. CDR3 in DNA: TGCAGTGCTAGAGATCAAGGTAGCGGGGTATACGAGCAGTACTTC. Protein: CSARDQGSGVYEQYF.

Ten or more counts support this clonotype. The rearrangement uses TRBV29-1 and TRBJ2-1; D may be TRBD1 (5 bases). This CDR3 contains 11 residues. Germline V lookup: CDR1 SQVTM, CDR2 ANQGSEA. V dropped 6 bases and J dropped 7 bases, with 10 bases sitting between them. CDR3 sequence reads: CSVRQLNEQFF. DNA of the CDR3: TGCAGCGTGCGACAGCTTAATGAGCAGTTCTTC.

This clonotype was seen many times. A much more abundant neighbour one base away suggests this may be a read error. The chain joins TRBV12-3 or TRBV12-4 to TRBJ1-3; D is unresolved. The CDR3 totals 16 residues. The DNA for the CDR3 is TGTGCCAGCAGAATACCCGGACGGTTCTCTGAAAACACCATATATTTT. This gives the protein CASRIPGRFSENTIYF.

This clonotype has just a few counts. The genes are TRBV5-1 and TRBJ1-2; TRBD1 matches at 8 bases. The CDR3 has 13 amino acids. J lost 7 bases, V lost 7 bases, and 9 bases had no gene match. Germline CDR1 reads SGHRS; CDR2 reads YFSETQ. DNA of the CDR3: TGCGCCAGCCGCCCGTGGACAGGGCCTGGCTACACCTTC. Residues: CASRPWTGPGYTF.

This rearrangement joins TRBV7-2 to TRBJ2-7; no reliable D call. Germline loops: CDR1 SGHTA, CDR2 FQGNSA. This CDR3 has 13 amino acids. Between the trimmed V and J ends, which lost 5 bases and 3 bases, there was a span of 11 bases. Here the CDR3 DNA reads TGTGCCAGCAGCCCTATTGTAAGCTACGAGCAGTACTTC. This gives the protein CASSPIVSYEQYF. The variable domain in full, completed from reference TRBV7-2 and TRBJ2-7, reads GAGVSQSPSNKVTEKGKDVELRCDPISGHTALYWYRQSLGQGLEFLIYFQGNSAPDKSGLPSDRFSAERTGGSVSTLTIQRTQQEDSAVYLCASSPIVSYEQYFGPGTRLTVT.

Ten or more counts support this clonotype. The rearrangement links TRBV29-1 to TRBJ2-5; unclear D gene. V was clipped by 0 bases and J by 5 bases, with 4 bases between them. Per germline, CDR1 SQVTM and CDR2 ANQGSEA. The CDR3 loop spans 11 amino acids. CDR3 residues: CSVEDGETQYF. The CDR3 bases are TGCAGCGTTGAAGATGGGGAGACCCAGTACTTC.

There are a few counts of this clonotype. V usage is TRBV6-2 or TRBV6-3 and J usage is TRBJ1-1; D is possibly TRBD1 (5 bases). Germline V gene sequence: CDR1 MNHEY, CDR2 SVGEGT. The CDR3 runs to 11 residues. The V gene lost 5 bases and the J gene lost 9 bases, with 10 bases spanning the gap. The CDR3 sequence is CASSPGLQAFF. The CDR3 DNA follows: TGTGCCAGCAGTCCGGGACTCCAAGCTTTCTTT.

In this sample, this clonotype turned up a few times. The chain carries TRBV10-3 and TRBJ2-7, with 12 bases identical to TRBD1. This CDR3 is 14 amino acids long. Germline V gene lookup returns CDR1 ENHRY and CDR2 SYGVKD. The junction had 3 bases not matched to a gene; V was cut back by 5 bases and J by 4 bases. CDR3: CAISRDRGRYEQYF. For the CDR3, the DNA is TGTGCCATCAGTAGGGACAGGGGGCGTTACGAGCAGTACTTC.

The chain uses TRBV7-8 and TRBJ2-3; 7 bases are a match to TRBD1. Germline assignment: CDR1 SGHVS and CDR2 FQNEAQ. J gave up 1 base and V 4 bases, and 8 bases lay outside the gene matches. The CDR3 is 16 amino acids. The CDR3 sequence: CASSYPGGVGTDTQYF. CDR3 nucleotide sequence: TGTGCCAGCAGCTACCCAGGGGGAGTTGGCACAGATACGCAGTATTTT.

This clonotype was observed at least ten times. The chain links TRBV20-1 to TRBJ2-1, with D perhaps matching TRBD2 (6 bases). V was clipped by 7 bases and J by 0 bases, with 13 bases between them. This CDR3 region has 14 residues. Per germline, CDR1 DFQATT and CDR2 SNEGSKA (reference sequence). The CDR3 loop is CSETSLYSYNEQFF. Written as DNA, the CDR3 is TGCAGTGAAACTAGCCTTTACTCCTACAATGAGCAGTTCTTC.

This clonotype occurred many times. This rearrangement joins TRBV10-3 to TRBJ2-2; 8 bases map to TRBD2. In germline, CDR1 is ENHRY, CDR2 SYGVKD. The CDR3 loop spans 14 amino acids. V lost 7 bases and J lost 5; bases outside the gene matches: 6. CDR3 DNA sequence: TGTGCCATCACCGGGACTAGTGTTACCGGGGAGCTGTTTTTT. It yields the protein CAITGTSVTGELFF.

The rearrangement links TRBV19 to TRBJ2-6; TRBD1 is a possible D gene (6 bases). V was trimmed by 5 bases and J by 2 bases, leaving 10 bases between them. Per germline, CDR1 LNHDA and CDR2 SQIVND (reference sequence). This CDR3 comprises 15 residues. The CDR3 sequence is CASSFQGPGANVLTF. CDR3 in DNA: TGTGCCAGTAGTTTCCAGGGGCCTGGGGCCAACGTCCTGACTTTC. The whole variable domain, filled in from reference TRBV19 and TRBJ2-6, reads DGGITQSPKYLFRKEGQNVTLSCEQNLNHDAMYWYRQDPGQGLRLIYYSQIVNDFQKGDIAEGYSVSREKKESFPLTVTSAQKNPTAFYLCASSFQGPGANVLTFGAGSRLTVL.

The table lists this clonotype with many counts. This chain uses TRBV2 with TRBJ1-5, with no clear D. V was pared by 7 bases and J by 0 bases, with 7 bases between. The CDR3 totals 13 residues. Germline V CDR1 and CDR2: SNHLY, FYNNEI. The CDR3 loop is CASKGNSNQPQHF. The DNA of the CDR3 is TGTGCCAGCAAGGGAAATAGCAATCAGCCCCAGCATTTT.

This clonotype is medium-sized in the sample. The genes are TRBV9 and TRBJ2-7; either TRBD1 or TRBD2 may supply D (5 bases each). The CDR3 is 17 amino acids. Germline V gives CDR1 SGDLS, CDR2 YYNGEE. Trimming cost V 4 bases and J 0 bases, with 20 bases left between them. In nucleotides, the CDR3 is TGTGCCAGCAGCTCCCCACAAGGGGCAGGGAGCTCCTACGAGCAGTACTTC. Amino acid sequence: CASSSPQGAGSSYEQYF.

This clonotype was seen repeatedly, ten times or more. This chain links TRBV12-3 or TRBV12-4 with TRBJ1-1, with D perhaps matching TRBD1 (6 bases). The CDR3 is 14 residues long. Trimming stripped 7 bases from V and 6 bases from J, with 18 bases between. CDR3 protein: CASNNRDKESEAFF. The CDR3 nucleotides read TGTGCCAGCAACAACCGGGACAAGGAATCTGAAGCTTTCTTT.